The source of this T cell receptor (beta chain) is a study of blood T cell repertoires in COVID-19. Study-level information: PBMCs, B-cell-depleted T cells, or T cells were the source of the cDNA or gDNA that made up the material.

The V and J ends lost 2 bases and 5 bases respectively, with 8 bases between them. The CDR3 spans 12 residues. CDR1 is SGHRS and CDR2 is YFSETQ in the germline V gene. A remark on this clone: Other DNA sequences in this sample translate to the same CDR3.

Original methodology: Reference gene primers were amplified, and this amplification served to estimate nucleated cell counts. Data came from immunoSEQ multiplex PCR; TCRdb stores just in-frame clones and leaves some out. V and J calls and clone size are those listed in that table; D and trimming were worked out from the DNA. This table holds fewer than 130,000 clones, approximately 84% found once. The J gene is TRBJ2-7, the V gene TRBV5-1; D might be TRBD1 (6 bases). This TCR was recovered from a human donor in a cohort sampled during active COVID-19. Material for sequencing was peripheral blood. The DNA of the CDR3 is TGCGCCAGCAGCTTACAGGGCAACGAGCAGTACTTC. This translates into CASSLQGNEQYF.